This T cell receptor beta chain was captured by sequencing in a study of blood T cell repertoires in COVID-19 (TCRdb year 2020). In terms of the full investigation: Collaborator samples came from the United States, Italy and Spain and covered acute and convalescent phases of COVID-19. The prospective study material was composed of cDNA or gDNA derived from T cells, B-cell-depleted T cells, or PBMCs. Subjects who had been exposed to COVID-19, were actively infected with it, or had recovered from it provided the deeply sampled blood TCRbeta repertoires that made up the dataset. The repertoires were released in a freely available public database meant as a resource for research on the immune response to SARS-CoV-2. The samples were drawn from the first 160 participants of the ongoing ImmuneRACE study and from under 1,500 subjects provided by 6 global collaborators. Sample metadata almost always included a de-identified subject ID, COVID-19 status, age in years and sex. Where available, HLA class I and class II types were obtained from metadata supplied by the sample provider rather than from assay-based typing. Findings and caveats that apply to the study as a whole: How much clinical and demographic metadata was included differed by source and by participant, and the metadata was provided uncurated.

V is cut by 5 bases and J by 10 bases, and the space between the germline ends is 14 bases. CDR1 and CDR2 are drawn from the germline V gene: MNHEY, SVGAGI. Including cysteine and phenylalanine, the CDR3 has 12 amino acids. The DNA shown is the 36-base CDR3, in frame from base 1. The immunoSEQ Assay, a bias-controlled multiplex PCR, was used to amplify TCRbeta CDR3 regions from genomic DNA. Processing in the source paper ran as follows. Within the assay, amplification of reference gene primers was used to estimate how many nucleated cells each sample contained. To quantify the absolute abundance of each unique TCRbeta CDR3 rearrangement, sequence reads were collapsed and filtered. For each sample, productive Simpson clonality was calculated as the square root of Simpson's diversity index across productive rearrangements. In its TCRdb copy, this immuneACCESS table keeps in-frame sequences only and misses some clones. Where compared with another copy, unresolved V genes explain less than half of these, and the others have no known cause. V and J calls and clone size are those listed in that table; D and trimming were worked out from the DNA. This sample holds more than 85,000 clones; over 75% were observed only once. Of the sample, 6.6% falls within the top ten clones.

Each collaborating institution followed its own protocols to collect whole blood in K2EDTA tubes. For TCRbeta analysis, collaborator samples were shipped as frozen whole blood, as isolated PBMCs, or as DNA extracted from either sample type. Of note for this clone: Its binding antigen is unknown. The record has no base qualities; no much larger clone is one base away.

The chain is encoded by TRBV6-5 joined to TRBJ1-1; possibly the D gene is TRBD1, per 5 matching bases. The sequenced sample consisted of peripheral blood. This TCR was recovered from a woman between 50 and 59 years old with acute or convalescent COVID-19. The DNA sequence is as follows: TGTGCCAGCAGTAGGGGCGATCAGTTAGCTTTCTTT. Its protein product is CASSRGDQLAFF.